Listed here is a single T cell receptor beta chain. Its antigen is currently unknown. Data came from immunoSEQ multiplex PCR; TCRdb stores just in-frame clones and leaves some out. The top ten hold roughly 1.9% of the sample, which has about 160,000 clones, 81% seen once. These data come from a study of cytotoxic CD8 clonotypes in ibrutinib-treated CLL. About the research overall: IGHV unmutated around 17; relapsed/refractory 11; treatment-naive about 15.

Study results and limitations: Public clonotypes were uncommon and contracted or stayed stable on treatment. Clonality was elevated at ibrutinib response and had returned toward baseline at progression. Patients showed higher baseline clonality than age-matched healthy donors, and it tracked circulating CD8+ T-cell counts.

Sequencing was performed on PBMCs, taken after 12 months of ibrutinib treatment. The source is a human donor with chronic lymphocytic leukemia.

Written as DNA, the CDR3 is TGTGCCTGGAGTGTACGGAGGGCGGGATTGGGGGGATCTGGAAACACCATATATTTT. This translates into CAWSVRRAGLGGSGNTIYF. This chain links TRBV30 with TRBJ1-3; weak D call: TRBD1 (5 bases). The CDR3 extends over 19 amino acids. CDR1 and CDR2 (germline): GTSNPN, SVGIG (reference sequence). Trimming stripped 0 bases from V and 1 base from J, with 22 bases between.